This TCR beta chain appears in the sequencing data of a study of blood T cells in healthy people across ages. Germline V lookup: CDR1 MGHRA, CDR2 YSYEKL. Unmatched junction bases numbered 2, after V lost 2 bases and J lost 3 bases. The CDR3 is made up of 14 amino acids. The authors ran a second PCR of about 7 to 11 cycles using a sample-barcoded 5' primer and a J-beta primer mix. TCRdb independently ran MiXCR on the 5' RACE reads; one entry per CDR3 protein. The table includes approximately 800,000 distinct CDR3 sequences, approximately 65% detected once. At least 5.5 micrograms of total RNA were extracted per sample. This clonotype came up once.

This TCR came from a man aged 25 to 40 in good health. The chain recombines TRBV4-1 with TRBJ2-7, with 9 bases that match TRBD1. The sequenced sample was blood. The CDR3 DNA is TGCGCCAGCAGCCAAAGGACAGGGGACTACGAGCAGTACTTC. Its protein product is CASSQRTGDYEQYF.